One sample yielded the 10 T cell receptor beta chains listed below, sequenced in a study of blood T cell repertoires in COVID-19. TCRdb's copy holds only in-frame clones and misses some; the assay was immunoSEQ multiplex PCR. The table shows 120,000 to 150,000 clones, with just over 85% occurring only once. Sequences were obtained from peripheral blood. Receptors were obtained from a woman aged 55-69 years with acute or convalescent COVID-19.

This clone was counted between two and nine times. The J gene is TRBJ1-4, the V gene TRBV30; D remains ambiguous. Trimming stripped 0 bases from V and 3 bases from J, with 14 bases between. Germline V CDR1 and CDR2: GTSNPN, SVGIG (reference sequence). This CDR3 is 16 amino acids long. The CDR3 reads CAWSVGGNAANEKLFF. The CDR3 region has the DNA TGTGCCTGGAGTGTCGGCGGAAACGCAGCTAATGAAAAACTGTTTTTT.

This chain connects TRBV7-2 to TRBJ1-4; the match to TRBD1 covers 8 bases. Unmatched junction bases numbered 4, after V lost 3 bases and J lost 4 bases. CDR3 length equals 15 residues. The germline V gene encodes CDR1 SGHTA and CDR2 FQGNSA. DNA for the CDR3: TGTGCCAGCAGCTTTTTTGGACAGGGTAATGAAAAACTGTTTTTT. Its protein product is CASSFFGQGNEKLFF.

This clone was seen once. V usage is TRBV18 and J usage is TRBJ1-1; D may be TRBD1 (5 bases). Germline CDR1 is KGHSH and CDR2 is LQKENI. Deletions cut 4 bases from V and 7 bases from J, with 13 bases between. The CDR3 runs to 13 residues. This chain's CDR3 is CASSLGQRGEAFF. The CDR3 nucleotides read TGTGCCAGCTCACTGGGGCAGCGAGGTGAAGCTTTCTTT. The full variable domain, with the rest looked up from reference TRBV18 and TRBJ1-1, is NAGVMQNPRHLVRRRGQEARLRCSPMKGHSHVYWYRQLPEEGLKFMVYLQKENIIDESGMPKERFSAEFPKEGPSILRIQQVVRGDSAAYFCASSLGQRGEAFFGQGTRLTVV.

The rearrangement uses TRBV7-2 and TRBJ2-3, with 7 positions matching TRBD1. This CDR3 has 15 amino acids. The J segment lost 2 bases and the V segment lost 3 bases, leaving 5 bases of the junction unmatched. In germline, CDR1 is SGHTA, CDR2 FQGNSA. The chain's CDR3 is CASSFGQAFTDTQYF. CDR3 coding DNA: TGTGCCAGCAGCTTCGGACAGGCATTCACAGATACGCAGTATTTT.

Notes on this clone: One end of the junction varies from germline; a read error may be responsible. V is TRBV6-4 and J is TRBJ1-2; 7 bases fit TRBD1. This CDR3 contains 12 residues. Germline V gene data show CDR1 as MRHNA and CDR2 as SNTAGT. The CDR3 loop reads CASSDSMRDSIF. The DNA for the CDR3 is TGTGCCAGCAGTGACTCAATGCGGGACAGTATCTTC.

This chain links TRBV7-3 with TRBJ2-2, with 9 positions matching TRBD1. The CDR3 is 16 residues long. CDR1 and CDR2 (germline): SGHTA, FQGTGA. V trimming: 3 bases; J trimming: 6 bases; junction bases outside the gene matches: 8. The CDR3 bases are TGTGCCAGCAGCTTGTCGGGACAGGGTTTCGCCGGGGAGCTGTTTTTT. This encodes CASSLSGQGFAGELFF. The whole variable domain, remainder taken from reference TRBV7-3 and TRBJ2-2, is GAGVSQTPSNKVTEKGKYVELRCDPISGHTALYWYRQSLGQGPEFLIYFQGTGAADDSGLPNDRFFAVRPEGSVSTLKIQRTERGDSAVYLCASSLSGQGFAGELFFGEGSRLTVL.

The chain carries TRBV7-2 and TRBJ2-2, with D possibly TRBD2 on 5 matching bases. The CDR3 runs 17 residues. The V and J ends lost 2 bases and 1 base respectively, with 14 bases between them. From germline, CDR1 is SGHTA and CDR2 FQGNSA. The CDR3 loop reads CASSLRHAGRNTGELFF. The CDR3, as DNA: TGTGCCAGCAGCTTACGCCACGCGGGCCGGAACACCGGGGAGCTGTTTTTT.

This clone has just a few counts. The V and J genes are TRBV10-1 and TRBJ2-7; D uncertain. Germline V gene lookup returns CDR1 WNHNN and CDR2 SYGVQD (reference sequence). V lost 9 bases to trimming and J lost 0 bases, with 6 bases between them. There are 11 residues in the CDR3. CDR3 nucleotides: TGCGCCAGTTCGAGCTCCTACGAGCAGTACTTC. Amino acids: CASSSSYEQYF.

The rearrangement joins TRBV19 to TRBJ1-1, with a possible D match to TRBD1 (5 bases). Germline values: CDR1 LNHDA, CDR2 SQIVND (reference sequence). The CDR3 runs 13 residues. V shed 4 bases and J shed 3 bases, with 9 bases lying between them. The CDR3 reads CASSTDSYTEAFF. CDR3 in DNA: TGTGCCAGTAGTACAGACAGTTACACTGAAGCTTTCTTT.

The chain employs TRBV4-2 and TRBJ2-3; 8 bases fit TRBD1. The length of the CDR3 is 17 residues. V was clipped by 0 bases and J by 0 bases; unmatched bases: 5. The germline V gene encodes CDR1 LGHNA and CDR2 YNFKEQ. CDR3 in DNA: TGTGCCAGCAGCCAAGAAGCAGGGGGCCTCAGCACAGATACGCAGTATTTT. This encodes CASSQEAGGLSTDTQYF.